Sequencing of this TCR beta chain was carried out in a study of blood T cells in healthy people across ages. The CDR3 is 16 residues long. CDR1 MGHRA and CDR2 YSYEKL come from the germline V gene. Between the trimmed V and J ends, which lost 0 bases and 2 bases, there was a span of 12 bases. Next came a second PCR, run for about 7 to 11 cycles, which used a sample-barcoded 5' primer along with a J-beta primer mix. TCRdb re-called the 5' RACE reads with MiXCR, one entry per CDR3 protein. The table has some 1.6 million distinct CDR3 sequences, 30% to 40% seen once. The rearrangement uses TRBV4-1 and TRBJ2-3; perhaps TRBD2 as D (6 bases). The source material was blood. The TCR was taken from a woman aged 25 to 45 in good health. As DNA, the CDR3 is TGCGCCAGCAGCCAAGATCGTAGCGGACTCACAGATACGCAGTATTTT. Translated: CASSQDRSGLTDTQYF.